Here is one T cell receptor beta chain with its context. The record originates from a study of molecular identifiers for immune sequencing clone quantification. At the level of the study: RNA from around 20,000 or 100,000 naive CD8 cells was split five ways in replicates, with four sequenced.

TCRdb called the PCR reads again in MiXCR, with one record for every CDR3 protein. The sample has tens of thousands of distinct CDR3 sequences, roughly a quarter seen once. V dropped 5 bases and J dropped 1; count of bases not matched to a gene: 3. The CDR3 loop spans 15 amino acids. CDR1 and CDR2 (germline): LNHNV, YYDKDF (reference sequence). This TCR was recovered from a human donor in good health. Some libraries in this study had Jurkat cell RNA spiked in. Sequenced material: naive CD8+ T cells from blood, with Jurkat cell RNA spiked in. Subset given: FACS-sorted CD8+CD4-CCR7+CD45RA+ naive T cells. The genes are TRBV15 and TRBJ2-7, with 12 positions matching TRBD2. CDR3 DNA: TGTGCCACCAGCGATGGACTAGCGGGATCCTACGAGCAGTACTTC. This gives the protein CATSDGLAGSYEQYF.